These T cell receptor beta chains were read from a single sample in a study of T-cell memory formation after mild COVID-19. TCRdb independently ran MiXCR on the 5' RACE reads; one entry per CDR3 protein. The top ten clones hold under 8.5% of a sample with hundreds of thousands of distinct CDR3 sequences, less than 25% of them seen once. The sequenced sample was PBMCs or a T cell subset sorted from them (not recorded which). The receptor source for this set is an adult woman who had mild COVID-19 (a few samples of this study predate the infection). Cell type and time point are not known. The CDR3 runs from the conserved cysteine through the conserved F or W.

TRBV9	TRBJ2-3	CASSVDPGLAGASDTQYF
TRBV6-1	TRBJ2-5	CASTSRDRTQETQYF
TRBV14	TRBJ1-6	CASSQDVGRGLNSPLHF
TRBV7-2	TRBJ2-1	CASSLIAGGRNEQFF
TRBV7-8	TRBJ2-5	CASRHRLGETQYF
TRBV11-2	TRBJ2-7	CASSSGHGGYEQYF
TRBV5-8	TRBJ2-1	CASSLGFGGHFNEQFF
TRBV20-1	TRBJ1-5	CSARSRGTGKRQPQHF
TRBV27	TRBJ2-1	CASNDPYNEQFF
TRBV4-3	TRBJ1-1	CASSTYRGKAFF
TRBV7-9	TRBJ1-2	CASSPLGGQGGTGGYTF